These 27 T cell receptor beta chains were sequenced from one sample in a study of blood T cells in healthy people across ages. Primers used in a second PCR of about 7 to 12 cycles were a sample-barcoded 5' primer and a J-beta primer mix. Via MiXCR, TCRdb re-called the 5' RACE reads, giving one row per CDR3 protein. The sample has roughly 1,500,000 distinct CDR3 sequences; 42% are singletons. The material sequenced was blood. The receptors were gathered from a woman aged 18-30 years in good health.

CDR3 DNA sequence: TGCAGCGTTGGGGGACCGACTAGCAATCAGCCCCAGCATTTT. This sequence encodes CSVGGPTSNQPQHF. The chain recombines TRBV29-1 with TRBJ1-5; D possibly corresponds to TRBD1 (5 bases). The germline V gene has CDR1 SQVTM and CDR2 ANQGSEA. The CDR3 has 14 amino acids. Trimming pared 4 bases from V and 0 bases from J, leaving 10 bases between.

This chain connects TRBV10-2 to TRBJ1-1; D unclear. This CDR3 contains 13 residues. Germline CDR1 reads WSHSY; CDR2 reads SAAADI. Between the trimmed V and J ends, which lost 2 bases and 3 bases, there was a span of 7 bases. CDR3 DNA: TGCGCCAGCAGTGAGGGATGGGACACTGAAGCTTTCTTT. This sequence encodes CASSEGWDTEAFF.

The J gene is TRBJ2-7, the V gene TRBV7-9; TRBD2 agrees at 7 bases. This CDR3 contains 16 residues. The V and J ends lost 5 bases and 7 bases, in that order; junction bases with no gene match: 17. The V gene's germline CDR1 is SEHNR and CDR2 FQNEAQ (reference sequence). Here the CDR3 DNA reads TGTGCCAGCAGCCCGCCAACCGGACTAGTGGGCTCTGAGCAGTACTTC. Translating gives CASSPPTGLVGSEQYF.

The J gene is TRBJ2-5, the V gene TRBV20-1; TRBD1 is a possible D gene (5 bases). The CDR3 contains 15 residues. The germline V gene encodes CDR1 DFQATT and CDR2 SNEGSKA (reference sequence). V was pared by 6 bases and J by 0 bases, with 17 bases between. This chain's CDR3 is CSAPSLTDNQETQYF. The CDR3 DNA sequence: TGCAGTGCCCCCTCTCTGACAGACAACCAAGAGACCCAGTACTTC.

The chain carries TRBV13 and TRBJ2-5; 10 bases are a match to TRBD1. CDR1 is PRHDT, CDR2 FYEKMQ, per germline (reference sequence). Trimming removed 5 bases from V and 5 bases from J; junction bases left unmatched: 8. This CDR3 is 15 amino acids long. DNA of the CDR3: TGTGCCAGCAGCCCAGCGGGACAGGGGTGCGAGACCCAGTACTTC. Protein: CASSPAGQGCETQYF.

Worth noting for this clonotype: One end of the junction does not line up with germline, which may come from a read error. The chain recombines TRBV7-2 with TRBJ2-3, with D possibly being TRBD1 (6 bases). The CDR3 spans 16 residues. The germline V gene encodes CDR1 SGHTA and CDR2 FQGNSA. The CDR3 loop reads CVSGLFLGQIGDTQYF. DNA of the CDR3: TGTGTCAGCGGCCTCTTTCTGGGACAAATTGGAGATACGCAGTATTTT. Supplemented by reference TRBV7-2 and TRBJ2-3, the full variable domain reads GAGVSQSPSNKVTEKGKDVELRCDPISGHTALYWYRQSLGQGLEFLIYFQGNSAPDKSGLPSDRFSAERTGGSVSTLTIQRTQQEDSAVYLCVSGLFLGQIGDTQYFGPGTRLTVL.

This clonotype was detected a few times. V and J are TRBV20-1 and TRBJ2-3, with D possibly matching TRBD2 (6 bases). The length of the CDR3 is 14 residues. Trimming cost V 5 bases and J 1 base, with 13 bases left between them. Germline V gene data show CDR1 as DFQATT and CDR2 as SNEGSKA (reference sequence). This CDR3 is CSAASGGGTDTQYF. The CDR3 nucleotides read TGCAGTGCTGCTTCGGGCGGGGGCACAGATACGCAGTATTTT.

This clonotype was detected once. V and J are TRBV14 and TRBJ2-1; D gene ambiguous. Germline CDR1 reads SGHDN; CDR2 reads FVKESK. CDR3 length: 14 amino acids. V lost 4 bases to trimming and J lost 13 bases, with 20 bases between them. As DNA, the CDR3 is TGTGCCAGCAGCCCGACGAACTCTCAAGAGACCCAGTTCTTC. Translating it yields CASSPTNSQETQFF.

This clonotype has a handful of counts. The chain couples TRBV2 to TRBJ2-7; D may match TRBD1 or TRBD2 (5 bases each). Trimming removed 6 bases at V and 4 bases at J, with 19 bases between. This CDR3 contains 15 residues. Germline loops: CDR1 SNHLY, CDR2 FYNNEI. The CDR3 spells CASRQGVIIVYEQYF. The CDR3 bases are TGTGCCAGCAGGCAGGGAGTTATTATCGTGTACGAGCAGTACTTC.

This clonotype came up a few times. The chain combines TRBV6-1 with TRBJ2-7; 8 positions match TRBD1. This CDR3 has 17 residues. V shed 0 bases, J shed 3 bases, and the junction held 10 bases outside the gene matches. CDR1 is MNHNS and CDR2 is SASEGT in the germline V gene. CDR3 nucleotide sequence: TGTGCCAGCAGTGAAGCCGGACAGGGTAAAACTTTCTACGAGCAGTACTTC. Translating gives CASSEAGQGKTFYEQYF.

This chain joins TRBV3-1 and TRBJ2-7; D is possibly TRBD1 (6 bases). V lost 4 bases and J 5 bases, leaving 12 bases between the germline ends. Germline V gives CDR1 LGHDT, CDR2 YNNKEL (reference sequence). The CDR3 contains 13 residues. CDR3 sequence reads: CASSPSHRDEQYF. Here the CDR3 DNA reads TGTGCCAGCAGCCCCAGCCACAGGGACGAGCAGTACTTC.

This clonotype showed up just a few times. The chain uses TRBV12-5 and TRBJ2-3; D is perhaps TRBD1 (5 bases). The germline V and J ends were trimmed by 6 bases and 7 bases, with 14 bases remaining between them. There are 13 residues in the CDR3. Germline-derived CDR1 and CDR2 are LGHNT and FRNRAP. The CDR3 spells CASGPDSTHTQYF. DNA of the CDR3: TGTGCTAGTGGCCCCGACAGCACCCATACGCAGTATTTT.

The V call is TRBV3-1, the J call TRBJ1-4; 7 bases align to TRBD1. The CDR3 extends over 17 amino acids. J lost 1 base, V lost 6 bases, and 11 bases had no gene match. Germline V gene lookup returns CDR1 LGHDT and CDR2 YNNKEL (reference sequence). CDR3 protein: CASSRPGGGKTNEKLFF. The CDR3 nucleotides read TGTGCCAGCAGTCGTCCGGGAGGGGGCAAAACTAATGAAAAACTGTTTTTT.

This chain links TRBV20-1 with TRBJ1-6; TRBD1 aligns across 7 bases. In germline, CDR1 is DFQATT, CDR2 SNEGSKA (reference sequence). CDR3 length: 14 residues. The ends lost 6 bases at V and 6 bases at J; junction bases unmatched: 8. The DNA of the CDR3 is TGCAGTGCCCCTGGGACAGCGATTAATTCACCCCTCCACTTT. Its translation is CSAPGTAINSPLHF.

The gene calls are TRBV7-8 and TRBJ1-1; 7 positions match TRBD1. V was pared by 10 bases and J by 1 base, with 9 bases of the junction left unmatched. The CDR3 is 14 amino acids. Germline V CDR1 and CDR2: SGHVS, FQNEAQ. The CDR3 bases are TGTGCCACTACCCCCGGGACAGCGAACACTGAAGCTTTCTTT. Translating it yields CATTPGTANTEAFF.

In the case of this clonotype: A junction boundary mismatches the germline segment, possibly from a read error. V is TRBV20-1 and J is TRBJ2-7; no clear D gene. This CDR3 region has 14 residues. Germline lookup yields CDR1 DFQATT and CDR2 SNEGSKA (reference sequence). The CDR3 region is CSAGDQRSSYEQYF. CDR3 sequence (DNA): TGCAGTGCTGGAGACCAGCGTAGCTCCTACGAGCAGTACTTC.

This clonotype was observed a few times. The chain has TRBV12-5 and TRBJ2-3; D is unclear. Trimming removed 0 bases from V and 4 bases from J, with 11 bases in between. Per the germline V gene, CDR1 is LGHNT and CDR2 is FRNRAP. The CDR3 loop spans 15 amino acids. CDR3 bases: TGTGCTAGTGGTTTGGTACTTGGTCCTCCAGATACGCAGTATTTT. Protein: CASGLVLGPPDTQYF.

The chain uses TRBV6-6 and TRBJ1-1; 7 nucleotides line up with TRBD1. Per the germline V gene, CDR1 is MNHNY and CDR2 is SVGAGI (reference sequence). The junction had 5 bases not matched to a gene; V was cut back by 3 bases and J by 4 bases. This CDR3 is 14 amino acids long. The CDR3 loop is CASSYCRGGTEAFF. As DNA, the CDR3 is TGTGCCAGCAGTTATTGCAGGGGGGGCACTGAAGCTTTCTTT.

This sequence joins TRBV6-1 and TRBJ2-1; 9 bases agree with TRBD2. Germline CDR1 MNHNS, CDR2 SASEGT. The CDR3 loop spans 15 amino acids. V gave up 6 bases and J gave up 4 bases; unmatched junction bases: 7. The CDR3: CASRKREASYNEQFF. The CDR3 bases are TGTGCCAGCAGGAAGCGGGAGGCCTCATACAATGAGCAGTTCTTC.

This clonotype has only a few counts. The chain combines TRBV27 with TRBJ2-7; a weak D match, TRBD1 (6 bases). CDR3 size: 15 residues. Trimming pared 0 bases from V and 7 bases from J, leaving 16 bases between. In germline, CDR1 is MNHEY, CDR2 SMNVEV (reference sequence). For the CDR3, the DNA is TGTGCCAGCAGTTTATCTGGGGGCGGTTTGAATGAGCAGTACTTC. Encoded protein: CASSLSGGGLNEQYF.

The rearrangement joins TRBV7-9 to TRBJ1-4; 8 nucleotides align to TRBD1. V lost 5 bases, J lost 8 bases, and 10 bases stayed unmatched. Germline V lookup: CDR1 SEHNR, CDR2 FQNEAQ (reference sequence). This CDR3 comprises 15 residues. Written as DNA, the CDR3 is TGTGCCAGCAGCCTACGGACAGGGCCCTCGGAAAAACTGTTTTTT. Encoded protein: CASSLRTGPSEKLFF.

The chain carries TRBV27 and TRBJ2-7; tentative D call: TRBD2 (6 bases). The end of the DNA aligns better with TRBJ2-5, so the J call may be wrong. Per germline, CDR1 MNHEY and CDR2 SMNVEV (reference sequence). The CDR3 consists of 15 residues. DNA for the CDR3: TGTGCCAGCAGCCCCTTTGCGGCGGAGGGGGAGACCCAGTACTTC. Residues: CASSPFAAEGETQYF.

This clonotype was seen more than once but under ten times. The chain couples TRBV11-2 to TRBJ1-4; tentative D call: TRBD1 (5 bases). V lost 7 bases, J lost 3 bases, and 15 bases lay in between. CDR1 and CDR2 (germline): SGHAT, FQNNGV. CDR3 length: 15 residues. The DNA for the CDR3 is TGTGCCAGCAATATAGAGGGACGGCCTAATGAAAAACTGTTTTTT. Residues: CASNIEGRPNEKLFF. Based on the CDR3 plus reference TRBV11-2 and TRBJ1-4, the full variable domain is EAGVAQSPRYKIIEKRQSVAFWCNPISGHATLYWYQQILGQGPKLLIQFQNNGVVDDSQLPKDRFSAERLKGVDSTLKIQPAKLEDSAVYLCASNIEGRPNEKLFFGSGTQLSVL.

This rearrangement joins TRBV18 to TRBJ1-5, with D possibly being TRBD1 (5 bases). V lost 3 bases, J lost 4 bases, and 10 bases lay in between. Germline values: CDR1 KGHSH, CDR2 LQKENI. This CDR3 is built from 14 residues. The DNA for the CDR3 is TGTGCCAGCTCACCTCTGGGGCCAAATCAGCCCCAGCATTTT. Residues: CASSPLGPNQPQHF. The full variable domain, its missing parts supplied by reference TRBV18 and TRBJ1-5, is NAGVMQNPRHLVRRRGQEARLRCSPMKGHSHVYWYRQLPEEGLKFMVYLQKENIIDESGMPKERFSAEFPKEGPSILRIQQVVRGDSAAYFCASSPLGPNQPQHFGDGTRLSIL.

Written as DNA, the CDR3 is TGCAGTTGTTGGGACAGCCAAGAGACCCAGTACTTC. This encodes CSCWDSQETQYF. The rearrangement links TRBV29-1 to TRBJ2-5, with 7 positions matching TRBD1. Germline assignment: CDR1 SQVTM and CDR2 ANQGSEA. CDR3 length: 12 residues.

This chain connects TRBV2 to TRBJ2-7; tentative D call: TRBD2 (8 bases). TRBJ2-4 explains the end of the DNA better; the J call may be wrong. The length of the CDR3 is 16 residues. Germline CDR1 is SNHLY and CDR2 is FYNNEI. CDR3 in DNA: TGTGCCAGCAGTGATGGGACAGCGGGAGTACGGAACATTCAGTACTTC. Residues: CASSDGTAGVRNIQYF.

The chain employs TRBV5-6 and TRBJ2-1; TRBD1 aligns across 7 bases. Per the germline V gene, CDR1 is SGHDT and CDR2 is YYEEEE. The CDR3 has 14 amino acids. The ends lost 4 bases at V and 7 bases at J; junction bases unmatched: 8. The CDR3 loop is CASSLRQGMNEQFF. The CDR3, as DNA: TGTGCCAGCAGCCTTAGACAGGGTATGAATGAGCAGTTCTTC.